This note documents a single T cell receptor (beta chain) sequence. Described treatment: preoperative locoregional IRX-2 cytokine immunotherapy. Samples came from a phase Ib trial of preoperative locoregional IRX-2 cytokine immunotherapy. The data were produced by immunoSEQ multiplex PCR, yet TCRdb's version contains in-frame clones alone and is incomplete. The sample has about 23,000 clones, 75% to 90% seen once; the top ten hold roughly 9%. The data originate from a study of preoperative IRX-2 immunotherapy in early breast cancer. Germline V gives CDR1 MNHNY, CDR2 SVGAGI (reference sequence). The V gene lost 6 bases and the J gene lost 7 bases, with 10 bases spanning the gap. This CDR3 is built from 12 residues.

This receptor was taken from a human donor with breast cancer. The V call is TRBV6-6, the J call TRBJ1-5, with D possibly being TRBD1 (6 bases). This specimen was tumor tissue, taken after IRX-2 immunotherapy. In nucleotides, the CDR3 is TGTGCCAGCAGCCGCGGGGGCCAGCCCCAGCATTTT. Protein: CASSRGGQPQHF.